The 26 T cell receptor beta chains below were found in one sample sequenced in a study of cytomegalovirus exposure and HLA in healthy donors. The PCR contained 60 Vbeta and 13 Jbeta primers. Measured with immunoSEQ multiplex PCR; TCRdb has only the in-frame clones, and not every one. The data contain roughly 100,000 clones, around 10% of them singletons. Sequences were obtained from PBMCs. All receptors come from a man between 40 and 49 years old in good health and CMV-seropositive.

V usage is TRBV2 and J usage is TRBJ2-2; D uncertain. The CDR3 totals 16 residues. Germline V gives CDR1 SNHLY, CDR2 FYNNEI. Deletions cut 3 bases from V and 0 bases from J, with 11 bases between. The CDR3 sequence: CASSELGGPNTGELFF. The CDR3 DNA reads TGTGCCAGCAGTGAGCTCGGCGGCCCGAACACCGGGGAGCTGTTTTTT.

The chain uses TRBV5-6 and TRBJ2-7, with D possibly matching TRBD2 (6 bases). Germline CDR1 reads SGHDT; CDR2 reads YYEEEE. With 0 bases removed from V and 4 bases from J, the gap between germline ends came to 14 bases. This CDR3 has 15 residues. Here the CDR3 reads CASSLVREILYEQYF. The CDR3 DNA follows: TGTGCCAGCAGCTTGGTTCGGGAGATCTTGTACGAGCAGTACTTC.

This rearrangement joins TRBV27 to TRBJ2-1; D call uncertain. V lost 4 bases to trimming and J lost 0 bases, with 4 bases between them. Germline values: CDR1 MNHEY, CDR2 SMNVEV (reference sequence). This CDR3 has 13 amino acids. The CDR3 sequence is CASSSYSYNEQFF. The CDR3 DNA reads as TGTGCCAGCAGTTCTTACTCCTACAATGAGCAGTTCTTC.

This clone has just a few counts. This sequence joins TRBV2 and TRBJ2-5; D remains ambiguous. V was trimmed by 2 bases and J by 3 bases, leaving 10 bases between them. The V gene's germline CDR1 is SNHLY and CDR2 FYNNEI. CDR3 length equals 14 residues. The CDR3: CASSESEFEETQYF. CDR3 nucleotide sequence: TGTGCCAGCAGTGAATCGGAGTTCGAAGAGACCCAGTACTTC. Supplemented by reference TRBV2 and TRBJ2-5, the full variable domain reads EPEVTQTPSHQVTQMGQEVILRCVPISNHLYFYWYRQILGQKVEFLVSFYNNEISEKSEIFDDQFSVERPDGSNFTLKIRSTKLEDSAMYFCASSESEFEETQYFGPGTRLLVL.

This clone was observed a handful of times. V and J are TRBV9 and TRBJ2-7, with D possibly matching TRBD2 (5 bases). Trimming pared 8 bases from V and 0 bases from J, leaving 12 bases between. CDR3 length equals 13 residues. Germline V CDR1 and CDR2: SGDLS, YYNGEE. As DNA, the CDR3 is TGTGCCAGTCGGGGAGCGGACTCCTACGAGCAGTACTTC. This translates into CASRGADSYEQYF.

The rearrangement uses TRBV4-3 and TRBJ2-2; 9 nucleotides line up with TRBD2. Losses at the gene ends were 3 bases for V and 1 base for J; bases not matched to a gene: 3. Germline values: CDR1 LGHNA, CDR2 YSLEER. The CDR3 length is 16 residues. CDR3 bases: TGCGCCAGCAGCCAGTTTAGCGGGGGGAACACCGGGGAGCTGTTTTTT. Its protein product is CASSQFSGGNTGELFF.

This sequence joins TRBV28 and TRBJ2-4, with D perhaps matching TRBD1 (5 bases). Germline lookup yields CDR1 MDHEN and CDR2 SYDVKM. V was pared by 5 bases and J by 1 base, with 12 bases between. The CDR3 sequence is 15 residues long. CDR3 coding DNA: TGTGCCAGCAGTATCCAACAGGTCGCCAAAAACATTCAGTACTTC. Residues: CASSIQQVAKNIQYF.

This clone was found many times. The chain couples TRBV2 to TRBJ1-1; a weak D match, TRBD1 (6 bases). CDR1 and CDR2 (germline): SNHLY, FYNNEI. This CDR3 comprises 12 residues. V shed 1 base and J shed 7 bases, with 7 bases lying between them. The CDR3 coding sequence is TGTGCCAGCAGTGAAGGGGGGCTTGAAGCTTTCTTT. Translated, it gives CASSEGGLEAFF.

Only a few counts were recorded for this clone. CDR3 protein: CASNPTEFQTAKNIQYF. Written as DNA, the CDR3 is TGTGCCAGCAATCCGACAGAGTTCCAAACAGCCAAAAACATTCAGTACTTC. This chain joins TRBV2 and TRBJ2-4; maybe TRBD1 (5 bases). Germline values: CDR1 SNHLY, CDR2 FYNNEI. V dropped 7 bases and J dropped 0 bases, with 19 bases sitting between them. The CDR3 length is 17 residues.

This clone was counted only a few times. The chain employs TRBV19 and TRBJ1-1; no clear D gene. The V end was cut by 8 bases, the J end by 3 bases, with 10 bases between. CDR3 size: 12 residues. Germline values: CDR1 LNHDA, CDR2 SQIVND (reference sequence). CDR3 sequence reads: CASEGRHTEAFF. CDR3 nucleotide sequence: TGTGCCAGTGAGGGTCGTCACACTGAAGCTTTCTTT. Together with reference TRBV19 and TRBJ1-1, the CDR3 gives the full variable domain: DGGITQSPKYLFRKEGQNVTLSCEQNLNHDAMYWYRQDPGQGLRLIYYSQIVNDFQKGDIAEGYSVSREKKESFPLTVTSAQKNPTAFYLCASEGRHTEAFFGQGTRLTVV.

This rearrangement joins TRBV7-9 to TRBJ2-2, with a tentative D call TRBD1 (6 bases). Germline V gene data show CDR1 as SEHNR and CDR2 as FQNEAQ (reference sequence). V gave up 5 bases and J gave up 5 bases, with 9 bases separating them. The CDR3 loop spans 13 amino acids. The CDR3, as DNA: TGTGCCAGCAGCCGAGGACAGACCGGGGAGCTGTTTTTT. Translated, it gives CASSRGQTGELFF.

This chain joins TRBV4-2 and TRBJ2-2, with 8 positions matching TRBD2. The CDR3 loop spans 17 amino acids. V was pared by 2 bases and J by 6 bases, with 11 bases of the junction left unmatched. Looked up from germline, CDR1 is LGHNA and CDR2 is YNFKEQ. CDR3 sequence: CASSQSSGGYAAGELFF. As DNA, the CDR3 is TGTGCCAGCAGCCAATCATCGGGAGGGTACGCGGCCGGGGAGCTGTTTTTT.

The rearrangement joins TRBV10-3 to TRBJ2-7; D gene uncertain. This CDR3 has 12 amino acids. The V gene lost 2 bases and the J gene lost 6 bases, with 8 bases spanning the gap. Germline values: CDR1 ENHRY, CDR2 SYGVKD. CDR3 DNA: TGTGCCATCAGTGAGCTTTCGGGCGAGCAGTACTTC. It yields the protein CAISELSGEQYF.

CDR3 in amino acids: CASSLEGGTNSEAFF. As DNA, the CDR3 is TGCGCCAGCAGCTTGGAGGGCGGGACTAACTCTGAAGCTTTCTTT. V and J are TRBV5-1 and TRBJ1-1; D may be TRBD1 (5 bases). This CDR3 is built from 15 residues. V dropped 0 bases and J dropped 6 bases, with 15 bases sitting between them. The germline V gene encodes CDR1 SGHRS and CDR2 YFSETQ.

To note about this clone: Its ends do not fully match the called genes, so a read error is possible. The rearrangement joins TRBV7-7 to TRBJ2-2; 8 nucleotides match TRBD1. CDR3 length equals 16 residues. CDR1 is SSHAT and CDR2 is FNYEAQ in the germline V gene (reference sequence). The CDR3 DNA is TGTGCTAGCAGCTCAGGGACAGGTCTGGGGGACGGGGAGCTGTTTTTT. It encodes CASSSGTGLGDGELFF.

This clone occurred a few times. The chain recombines TRBV6-1 with TRBJ1-1, with D possibly being TRBD1 (6 bases). This CDR3 has 14 amino acids. CDR1 is MNHNS and CDR2 is SASEGT in the germline V gene. The V end lost 7 bases, the J end lost 0 bases, and 12 bases lay between the germline ends. CDR3 sequence reads: CASKTTGMNTEAFF. As DNA, the CDR3 is TGTGCCAGCAAAACGACAGGAATGAACACTGAAGCTTTCTTT.

The chain has TRBV7-2 and TRBJ2-3; a weak D match, TRBD2 (6 bases). The germline V and J ends were trimmed by 1 base and 2 bases, with 10 bases remaining between them. This CDR3 comprises 15 residues. Germline V gives CDR1 SGHTA, CDR2 FQGNSA. CDR3 DNA: TGTGCCAGCAGCTTAGACCGGGGACTCACAGATACGCAGTATTTT. Translation gives CASSLDRGLTDTQYF. Full variable domain (outside the CDR3, taken from reference TRBV7-2 and TRBJ2-3): GAGVSQSPSNKVTEKGKDVELRCDPISGHTALYWYRQSLGQGLEFLIYFQGNSAPDKSGLPSDRFSAERTGGSVSTLTIQRTQQEDSAVYLCASSLDRGLTDTQYFGPGTRLTVL.

The genes are TRBV25-1 and TRBJ2-5, with 9 bases identical to TRBD2. V shed 1 base and J 4 bases; nucleotides not matched to a gene: 4. Germline values: CDR1 MGHDK, CDR2 SYGVNS. The length of the CDR3 is 15 residues. The DNA for the CDR3 is TGTGCCAGCAGTGAATCCCGCGGGAGGGGAGAGACCCAGTACTTC. Translated: CASSESRGRGETQYF.

The rearrangement uses TRBV6-5 and TRBJ2-7, with D possibly matching TRBD2 (5 bases). The CDR3 contains 13 residues. The germline V gene has CDR1 MNHEY and CDR2 SVGAGI. Trimming shortened V by 6 bases and J by 7 bases, and 16 bases separated the two germline ends. The CDR3 sequence: CASSLRESREQYF. The CDR3 DNA sequence: TGTGCCAGCAGCCTCCGGGAATCGCGTGAGCAGTACTTC.

The chain links TRBV19 to TRBJ2-5; 8 bases agree with TRBD2. The DNA matches TRBJ2-7 better at its end, which makes the J call doubtful. Germline V lookup: CDR1 LNHDA, CDR2 SQIVND (reference sequence). The length of the CDR3 is 15 residues. The CDR3 DNA follows: TGTGCCAGTAAGCCGGGGGGGACCCCGTCCTACGAGCAGTACTTC. Its translation is CASKPGGTPSYEQYF.

The table lists this clone with a few counts. This chain uses TRBV6-5 with TRBJ1-1; TRBD1 might be the D (6 bases). The germline V gene has CDR1 MNHEY and CDR2 SVGAGI. The CDR3 runs to 13 residues. V dropped 6 bases and J dropped 1 base, with 9 bases sitting between them. CDR3 amino acids: CASSRGQNTEAFF. In DNA form, the CDR3 reads TGTGCCAGCAGCCGGGGACAGAACACTGAAGCTTTCTTT.

J is TRBJ2-1 and V is TRBV25-1; 8 nucleotides match TRBD2. Germline V gene sequence: CDR1 MGHDK, CDR2 SYGVNS. The CDR3 length is 18 residues. With V trimmed by 6 bases and J by 9 bases, 22 bases remained unmatched. The CDR3 nucleotides read TGTGCCAGCAGAGGGGACTCCCGTAGGGTAGCGGGATCATTTGAGCAGTTCTTC. It translates to CASRGDSRRVAGSFEQFF.

This clone was recorded a few times. This sequence joins TRBV4-1 and TRBJ2-4, with a possible D match to TRBD1 (6 bases). Trimming pared 1 base from V and 9 bases from J, leaving 16 bases between. Germline CDR1 and CDR2: MGHRA and YSYEKL. The CDR3 is 15 amino acids. CDR3: CASSQAVQGRGIQYF. In DNA, the CDR3 is TGCGCCAGCAGCCAAGCGGTACAGGGTAGGGGCATTCAGTACTTC.

The V call is TRBV4-2, the J call TRBJ2-1; the D is unclear. Trimming shortened V by 0 bases and J by 0 bases, and 9 bases separated the two germline ends. Looked up from germline, CDR1 is LGHNA and CDR2 is YNFKEQ. This CDR3 comprises 16 residues. In nucleotides, the CDR3 is TGTGCCAGCAGCCAAGAAGCTAGGAGCTCCTACAATGAGCAGTTCTTC. Protein: CASSQEARSSYNEQFF.

This chain joins TRBV12-5 and TRBJ1-3; unclear D gene. The CDR3 totals 15 residues. Germline V CDR1 and CDR2: LGHNT, FRNRAP. Trimming removed 9 bases at V and 2 bases at J, with 17 bases between. The CDR3 sequence: CASMAQRFTGNTIYF. CDR3 nucleotide sequence: TGTGCTAGCATGGCCCAACGATTTACTGGAAACACCATATATTTT.

The chain employs TRBV10-3 and TRBJ2-3, with a tentative D call TRBD1 (6 bases). With 10 bases removed from V and 6 bases from J, the gap between germline ends came to 14 bases. This CDR3 contains 12 residues. CDR1 is ENHRY and CDR2 is SYGVKD in the germline V gene. In nucleotides, the CDR3 is TGTGCCACACGACAGGACGAGGATACGCAGTATTTT. It is translated as CATRQDEDTQYF.